Listed below are T cell receptor beta chains from one sample, sequenced in a study of neurological immune-mediated disorders. TCRdb re-called the 5' RACE reads through MiXCR, storing one row per CDR3 protein. The table includes 55,000 to 65,000 distinct CDR3 sequences, 3% to 4% detected once. The specimen was PBMCs. These receptors all come from a woman in her forties or fifties with multiple sclerosis. The CDR3 runs from the conserved cysteine through the conserved F or W.

>TRBV6-2/TRBV6-3
CASSYEIGQGSLANEQFF
>TRBV6-1
CASSGASEAFF
>TRBV12-3/TRBV12-4
CASSHTSDQAYEQYF
>TRBV4-1
CASSQDSRSNQPQHF
>TRBV29-1
CSVSWGQGYEQYF
>TRBV25-1
CASSDYRVTNEKLFF
>TRBV7-7
CASRPSLYNSPLHF
>TRBV20-1
CSAPSVMDTQYF
>TRBV7-6
CASSLAELAVGQETQYF
>TRBV5-1
CASATGRGDTEAFF
>TRBV7-2
CASRRGGTPEAFF
>TRBV20-1
CSASGRINNEQFF
>TRBV7-9
CASSLASGRHNEQFF
>TRBV24-1
CATSAEGMNEQFF
>TRBV5-1
CASSLAASGKETQYF
>TRBV29-1
CSVQRGRDAFF
>TRBV29-1
CSVQTGPGGYTF
>TRBV11-3
CASSRDFGELFF
>TRBV4-3
CASSQEATSSYNEQFF
>TRBV3-1
CASSLAFHREANEQFF
>TRBV6-2/TRBV6-3
CASSPGLASTDTQYF
>TRBV12-3/TRBV12-4
CASSLGRLETEAFF
>TRBV4-3
CASSQDAGQGRNSPLNF
>TRBV15
CATSRGDANYGYTF
>TRBV14
CASSQVGGNNYGYTF
>TRBV21-1
CASSKALAESTGELFF
>TRBV20-1
CSARDRGGYGYTF
>TRBV4-2
CASSQDGSNQPQHF
>TRBV20-1
CSAPLGVGNTIYF
>TRBV5-5
CASSAVDAGTLGELFF